This T cell receptor (beta chain) was obtained from a study of T cell repertoires in cytomegalovirus infection. The overall study: Use of recently identified HLA-C-restricted and well-studied HLA-B-restricted CMV epitopes was part of the study.

This CDR3 region has 12 residues. Germline assignment: CDR1 SGHVT and CDR2 SQSDAQ. Each CDR3 protein is one row after TCRdb ran MiXCR on the reads. The sample has 200,000 to 250,000 distinct CDR3 sequences, around 35% seen once. General study results and limits: Summed frequency of public TCR beta families distinguished CMV carriers with the relevant HLA.

About this clonotype itself: What it binds is unknown. This clone may be a read error of a much larger clone one base away.

The specimen was CD8+ T cells from cultured PBMCs, collected from culture after CMV antigen stimulation. The chain couples TRBV7-4 to TRBJ2-7, with D possibly being TRBD1 (6 bases). The receptor was isolated from a human donor in good health (CMV status not recorded). Some clones in this sample may be carry-over from other donors' samples. The CDR3: CASSLGQAEPYF. Here the CDR3 DNA reads TGTGCCAGCAGCTTAGGACAGGCTGAGCCGTACTTC. Full variable domain (outside the CDR3, taken from reference TRBV7-4 and TRBJ2-7): GAGVSQSPRYKVAKRGRDVALRCDSISGHVTLYWYRQTLGQGSEVLTYSQSDAQRDKSGRPSGRFSAERPERSVSTLKIQRTEQGDSAVYLCASSLGQAEPYFGPGTRLTVT.